Sequencing of this TCR beta chain was carried out in a study of OX40 agonist ivuxolimab in advanced cancers. As regards this clone: Its cognate antigen is unknown.

Data came from immunoSEQ multiplex PCR; TCRdb stores just in-frame clones and leaves some out. The sample has approximately 42,000 clones, 80% to 90% seen once. General observations from the study: Normalized expansion of T-cell clones was also low for some nonresponders.

The CDR3 has 16 amino acids. The germline V gene encodes CDR1 SGDLS and CDR2 YYNGEE. J gave up 4 bases and V 4 bases, and 13 bases lay outside the gene matches. The source material was CD4+ or CD8+ T cells sorted from blood, sampled in a trial of the OX40 agonist ivuxolimab. This chain joins TRBV9 and TRBJ2-5, with 7 nucleotides matching TRBD1. The source is an adult with an advanced solid tumor such as melanoma, head and neck, liver or kidney cancer. Here the CDR3 reads CASSPLTGALGETQYF. The CDR3 nucleotides read TGTGCCAGCAGCCCCCTTACAGGGGCCCTTGGAGAGACCCAGTACTTC.